The clone carrying this TCR beta chain appeared a single time. The trim removed 6 bases at V and 1 base at J, leaving 17 bases unmatched. Per germline, CDR1 SNHLY and CDR2 FYNNEI. There are 20 residues in the CDR3. Using immunoSEQ multiplex PCR, the repertoire was profiled, and TCRdb retains in-frame clones only, with some absent. Of about 240,000 clones listed, around 83% are singletons. The source of the sample is a study of blood T cell repertoires in COVID-19. The clonotype was recovered from a woman older than 75 with acute or convalescent COVID-19. Sequencing was done on a sample of peripheral blood. This chain connects TRBV2 to TRBJ1-5, with TRBD1 matching 11 bases. In nucleotides, the CDR3 is TGTGCCAGCAGCCTACCCAGAGGGACAGGGGGAGTTAGCAGCAATCAGCCCCAGCATTTT. As protein: CASSLPRGTGGVSSNQPQHF.